This TCR beta chain originates from a study of T cell repertoires in cytomegalovirus infection. The V end lost 1 base, the J end lost 7 bases, and 21 bases lay between the germline ends. The germline V gene encodes CDR1 SGHTA and CDR2 FQGNSA. This CDR3 contains 17 residues. Via MiXCR, TCRdb re-called the reads, giving one row per CDR3 protein. The sample comprises 100,000 to 150,000 distinct CDR3 sequences, about 32% of which are singletons, and approximately 59% rests with the top ten. This clonotype was counted between two and nine times. What it binds is not known. The source of this sequence is a human donor in good health (CMV status not recorded). Some clones in this sample may be carry-over from other donors' samples. Sequencing was performed on CD8+ T cells from cultured PBMCs, taken from culture after CMV antigen stimulation. The chain recombines TRBV7-2 with TRBJ2-3; no clear D. The CDR3 region has the DNA TGTGCCAGCAGCTTAGGAACCAGCGAGGCCATGGGTTATACGCAGTATTTT. It yields the protein CASSLGTSEAMGYTQYF.